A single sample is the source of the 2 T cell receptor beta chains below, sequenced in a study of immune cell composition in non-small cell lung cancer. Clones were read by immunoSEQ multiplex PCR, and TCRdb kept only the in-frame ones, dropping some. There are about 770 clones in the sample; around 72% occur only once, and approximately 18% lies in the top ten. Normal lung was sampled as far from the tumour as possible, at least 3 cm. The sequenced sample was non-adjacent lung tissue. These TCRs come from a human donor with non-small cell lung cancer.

The CDR3 here is CASSSSGGVFGYTF. The CDR3 DNA sequence: TGTGCCAGCAGCTCCTCAGGGGGCGTTTTTGGCTACACCTTC. This chain uses TRBV7-9 with TRBJ1-2; the match to TRBD1 covers 8 bases. CDR1 is SEHNR, CDR2 FQNEAQ, per germline (reference sequence). The CDR3 covers 14 residues. After removal of 4 bases from V and 7 bases from J, the junction contained 8 bases not matched to a gene.

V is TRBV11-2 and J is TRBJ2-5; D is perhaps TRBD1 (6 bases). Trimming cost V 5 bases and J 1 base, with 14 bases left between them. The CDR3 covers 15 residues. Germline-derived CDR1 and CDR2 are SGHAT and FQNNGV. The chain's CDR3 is CASSPPGHLQETQYF. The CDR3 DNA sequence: TGTGCCAGCAGCCCACCGGGACACCTCCAAGAGACCCAGTACTTC.